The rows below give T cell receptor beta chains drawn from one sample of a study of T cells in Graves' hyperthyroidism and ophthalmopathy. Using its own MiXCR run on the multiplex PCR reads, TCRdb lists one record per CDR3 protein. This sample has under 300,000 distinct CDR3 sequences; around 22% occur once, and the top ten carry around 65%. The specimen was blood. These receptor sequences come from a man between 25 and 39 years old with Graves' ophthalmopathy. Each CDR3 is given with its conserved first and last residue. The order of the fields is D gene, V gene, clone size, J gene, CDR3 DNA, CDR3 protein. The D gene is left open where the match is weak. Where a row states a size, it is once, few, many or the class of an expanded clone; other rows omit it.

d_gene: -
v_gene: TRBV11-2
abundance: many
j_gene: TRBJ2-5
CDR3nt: TGTGCCAGCAGCTACCCTGGGGGTCTGGAGTACTTC
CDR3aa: CASSYPGGLEYF

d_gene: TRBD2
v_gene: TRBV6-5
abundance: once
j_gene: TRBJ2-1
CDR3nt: TGTGCCAGCAGTTACTCTGGGACTAGCGGCGTCTACAATGAGCAGTTCTTC
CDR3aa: CASSYSGTSGVYNEQFF

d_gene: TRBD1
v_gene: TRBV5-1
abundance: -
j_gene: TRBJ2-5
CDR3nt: TGCGCCAGCAGCCTATCGGACAGGGGTGATGGGGAGACCCAGTACTTC
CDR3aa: CASSLSDRGDGETQYF

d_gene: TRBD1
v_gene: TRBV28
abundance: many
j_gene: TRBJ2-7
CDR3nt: TGTGCCAGCAGTTCGGGACAGTTGTCCTACGAGCAGTACTTC
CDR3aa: CASSSGQLSYEQYF

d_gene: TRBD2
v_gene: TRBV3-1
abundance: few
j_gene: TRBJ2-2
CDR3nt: TGTGCCAGCAGCCTCCTCCTAAGCGGGAGGCCCCGGACAAGGTTGGAGCTGTTTTTT
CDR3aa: CASSLLLSGRPRTRLELFF

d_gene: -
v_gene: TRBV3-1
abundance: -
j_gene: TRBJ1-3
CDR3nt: TGTGCCAGCAGCCAGCTTAGCCGGGGGTCTGGAAACACCATATATTTT
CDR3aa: CASSQLSRGSGNTIYF

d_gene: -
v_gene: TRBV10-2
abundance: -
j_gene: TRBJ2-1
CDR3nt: TGCGCCGTCCCTCGGCTGGGGCATGGTTCCCTCTACAATGAGCAGTTCTTC
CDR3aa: CAVPRLGHGSLYNEQFF

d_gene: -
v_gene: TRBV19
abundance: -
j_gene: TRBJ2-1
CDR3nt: TGTGCCAGTAGTTACGGTTCAGGGAGGAATGAGCAGTTCTTC
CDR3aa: CASSYGSGRNEQFF

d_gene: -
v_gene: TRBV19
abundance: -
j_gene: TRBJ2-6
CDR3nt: TGTGCCAGTAGGGGGGGAAGGGGTGGGGCCAACGTCCTGACTTTC
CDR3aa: CASRGGRGGANVLTF

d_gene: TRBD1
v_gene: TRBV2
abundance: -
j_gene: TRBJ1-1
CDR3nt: TGTGCCAGCAGTAACCAAGGGGGCTGGAACACTGAAGCTTTCTTT
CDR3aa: CASSNQGGWNTEAFF

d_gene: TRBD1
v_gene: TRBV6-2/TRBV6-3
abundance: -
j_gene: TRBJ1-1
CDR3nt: TGTGCCAGCAGAGAACAGGGGCTGGGCACTGAAGCTTTCTTT
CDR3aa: CASREQGLGTEAFF

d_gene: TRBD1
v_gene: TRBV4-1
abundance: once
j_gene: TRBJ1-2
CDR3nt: TGCGCCAGCAGCCAAGGGCGAGACAGGGGGCGGAACTATGGCTACACCTTC
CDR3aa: CASSQGRDRGRNYGYTF

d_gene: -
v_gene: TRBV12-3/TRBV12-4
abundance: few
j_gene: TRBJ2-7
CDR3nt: TGTGCCAGCAGTTCCTGGGGCGGCGACGAGCAGTACTTC
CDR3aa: CASSSWGGDEQYF

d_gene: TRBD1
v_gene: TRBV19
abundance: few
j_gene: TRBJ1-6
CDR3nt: TGTGCCAGTACCCCGGGACAGGCCATCCTTTCACCCCTCCACTTT
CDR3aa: CASTPGQAILSPLHF

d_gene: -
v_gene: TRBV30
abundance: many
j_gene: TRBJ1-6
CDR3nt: TGTGCCCGAGGGGTTGGAAATTCACCCCTCCACTTT
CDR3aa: CARGVGNSPLHF

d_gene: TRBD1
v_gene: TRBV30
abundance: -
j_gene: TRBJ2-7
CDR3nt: TGTGCCTGGAGTGTACACTGGACAGGGCTCGGCGAGCAGTACTTC
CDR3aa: CAWSVHWTGLGEQYF

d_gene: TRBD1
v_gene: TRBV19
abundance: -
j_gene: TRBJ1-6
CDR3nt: TGTGCCAGTAGGCTAACGGGACAGCTCAATTCACCCCTCCACTTT
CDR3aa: CASRLTGQLNSPLHF

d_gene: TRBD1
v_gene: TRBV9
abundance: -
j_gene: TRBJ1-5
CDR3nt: TGTGCCAGCAGCCCGGGACAGAACAATCAGCCCCAGCATTTT
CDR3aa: CASSPGQNNQPQHF

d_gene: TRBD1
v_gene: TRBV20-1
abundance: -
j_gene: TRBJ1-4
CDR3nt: TGCAGTGCCCCGGGGCCAGGGGGGAATGAAAAACTGTTTTTT
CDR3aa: CSAPGPGGNEKLFF

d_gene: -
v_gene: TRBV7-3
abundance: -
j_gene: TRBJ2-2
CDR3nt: TGTGCCAGCAGCCAAAGCAGGCGCACCGGGGAGCTGTTTTTT
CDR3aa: CASSQSRRTGELFF

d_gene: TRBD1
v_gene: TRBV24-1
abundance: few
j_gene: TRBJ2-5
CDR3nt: TGTGCCACCAGTGAGGAAGCGCCGGGACAGTACCAAGAGACCCAGTACTTC
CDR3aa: CATSEEAPGQYQETQYF

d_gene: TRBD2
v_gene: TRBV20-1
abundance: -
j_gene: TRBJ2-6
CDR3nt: TGCAGTGCTCGACTAGCGGGAGCAGGGGCCAACGTCCTGACTTTC
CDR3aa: CSARLAGAGANVLTF

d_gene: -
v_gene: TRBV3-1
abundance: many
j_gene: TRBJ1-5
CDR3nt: TGTGCCAGCAGCCAAGATCCAGGGAATCAGCCCCAGCATTTT
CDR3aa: CASSQDPGNQPQHF

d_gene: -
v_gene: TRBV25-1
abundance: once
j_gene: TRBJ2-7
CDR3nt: TGTGCCAGCAGTGGAAAATACTCCTACGAGCAGTACTTC
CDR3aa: CASSGKYSYEQYF

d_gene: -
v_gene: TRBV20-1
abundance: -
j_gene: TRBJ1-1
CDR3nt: TGCAGTGCTAGTCGTACGAACACTGAAGCTCTCTTT
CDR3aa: CSASRTNTEALF

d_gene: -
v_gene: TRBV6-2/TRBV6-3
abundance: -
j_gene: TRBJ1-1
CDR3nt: TGTGCCAGCAGTTACTCGACGGGTGAAGCTTTCTTT
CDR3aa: CASSYSTGEAFF

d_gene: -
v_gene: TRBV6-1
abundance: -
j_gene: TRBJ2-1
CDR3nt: TGTGCCAGCAGTGAGGCCGATAGCTCCTACAATGAGCAGTTCTTC
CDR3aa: CASSEADSSYNEQFF

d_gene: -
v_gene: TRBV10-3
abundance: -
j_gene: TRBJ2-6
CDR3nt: TGTGCCATCAAGAGGGCTGGGGCCAACGTCCTGACTTTC
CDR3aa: CAIKRAGANVLTF

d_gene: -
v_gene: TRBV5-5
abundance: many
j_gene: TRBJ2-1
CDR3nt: TGTGCCAGCAGAACGACCCGGGACTCCCTTTTCGAAATTCCGCAGTTCTTC
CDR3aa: CASRTTRDSLFEIPQFF

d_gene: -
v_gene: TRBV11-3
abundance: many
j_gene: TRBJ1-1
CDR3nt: TGTGCCAGCAGCTCTCCAGGGAAGGAGACTGAAGCTTTCTTT
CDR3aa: CASSSPGKETEAFF

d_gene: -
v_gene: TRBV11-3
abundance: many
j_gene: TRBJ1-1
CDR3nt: TGTGCCAGCAGCCCCCCGGAAGGTCTGAACACTGAAGCTTTCTTT
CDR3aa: CASSPPEGLNTEAFF

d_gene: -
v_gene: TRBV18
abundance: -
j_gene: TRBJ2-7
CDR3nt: TGTGCCAGCTCACAAAGGCAAAAAACGGGAGCCTCCTACGAGCAGTACTTC
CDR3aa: CASSQRQKTGASYEQYF

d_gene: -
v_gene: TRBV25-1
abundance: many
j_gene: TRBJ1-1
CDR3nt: TGTGCCAGCAGTGATCAGAACCGGTGGACTGAAGCTTTCTTT
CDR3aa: CASSDQNRWTEAFF

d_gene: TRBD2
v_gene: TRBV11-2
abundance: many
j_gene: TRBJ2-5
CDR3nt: TGTGCCAGCAGCACGGGACTACATAAAGAGACCCAGTACTTC
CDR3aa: CASSTGLHKETQYF

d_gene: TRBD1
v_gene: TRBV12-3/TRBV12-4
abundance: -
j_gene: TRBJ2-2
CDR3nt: TGTGCCAGCAGTTTAGGCAGGGGGCCGGGCACCGGGGAGCTGTTTTTT
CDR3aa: CASSLGRGPGTGELFF

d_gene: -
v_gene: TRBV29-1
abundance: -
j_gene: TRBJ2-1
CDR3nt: TGCAGCGCAGGACAGTGGGGGGTCAATGAGCAGTTCTTC
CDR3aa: CSAGQWGVNEQFF

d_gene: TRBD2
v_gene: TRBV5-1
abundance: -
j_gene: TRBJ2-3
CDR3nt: TGCGCCAGCAGCTTGGACGGGACTAGCGTACGCACAGATACGCAGTATTTT
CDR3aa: CASSLDGTSVRTDTQYF

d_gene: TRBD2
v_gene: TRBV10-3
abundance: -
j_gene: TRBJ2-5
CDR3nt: TGTGCCATCAGTGCTAGCGGGAAAGAGACCCAGTACTTC
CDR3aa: CAISASGKETQYF

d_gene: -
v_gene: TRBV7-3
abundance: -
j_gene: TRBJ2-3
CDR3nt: TGTGCCAGCAGCTTAAAGGCGGGGTATCGAGATACGCAGTATTTT
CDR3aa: CASSLKAGYRDTQYF

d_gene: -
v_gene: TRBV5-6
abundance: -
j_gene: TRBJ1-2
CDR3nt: TGTGCCAGCAGCTTGGTCGGACAGAACTTATATGGCTACACCTTC
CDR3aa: CASSLVGQNLYGYTF

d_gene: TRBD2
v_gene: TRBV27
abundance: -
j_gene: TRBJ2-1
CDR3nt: TGTGCCAGCAGGACAGCTTGGACTAGCGGGAGGAATGAGCAGTTCTTC
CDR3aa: CASRTAWTSGRNEQFF

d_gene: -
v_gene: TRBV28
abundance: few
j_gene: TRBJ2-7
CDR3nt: TGTGCCAGCACTGGAGGGACTGGGGACGAGCAGTACTTC
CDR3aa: CASTGGTGDEQYF

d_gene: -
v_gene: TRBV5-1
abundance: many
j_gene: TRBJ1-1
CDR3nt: TGCGCCAGCAGCTTGGGTACAGAAGGGCGGAAGGCTTTCTTT
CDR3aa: CASSLGTEGRKAFF

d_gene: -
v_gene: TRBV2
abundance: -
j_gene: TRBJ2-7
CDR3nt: TGTGCCAGCACGACAGGCGAGCAGTACTTC
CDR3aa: CASTTGEQYF

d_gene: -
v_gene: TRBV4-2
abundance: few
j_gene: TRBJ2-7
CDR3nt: TGTGCCAGCAGCCAGCCGGGGAAACCCGAGCAGTACTTC
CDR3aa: CASSQPGKPEQYF

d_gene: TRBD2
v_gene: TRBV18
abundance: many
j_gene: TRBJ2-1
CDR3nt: TGTGCCAGCTCATCTCCTAGCGGAACCTACAATGAGCAGTTCTTC
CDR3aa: CASSSPSGTYNEQFF

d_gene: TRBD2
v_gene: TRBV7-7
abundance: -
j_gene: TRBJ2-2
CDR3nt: TGTGCTAGCAGCGATTCCGGGACTAGCGTCCCGAACACCGGGGAGCTGTTTTTT
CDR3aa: CASSDSGTSVPNTGELFF

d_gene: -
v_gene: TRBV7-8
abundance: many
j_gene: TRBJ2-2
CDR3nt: TGTGCCAGCAGCCCCCGAGGTGGGGCAGGGGAGGGCACCGGGGAGCTGTTTTTT
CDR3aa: CASSPRGGAGEGTGELFF

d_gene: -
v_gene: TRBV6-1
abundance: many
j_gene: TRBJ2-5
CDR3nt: TGTGCCAGCAGTGAACGGGGAAAAGAGACCCAGTACTTC
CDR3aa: CASSERGKETQYF

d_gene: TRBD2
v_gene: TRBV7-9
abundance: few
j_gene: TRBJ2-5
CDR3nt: TGTGCCAGTGGGGCTAGCGGACCACAAGAGACCCAGTACTTC
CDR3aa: CASGASGPQETQYF